Below, one T cell receptor beta chain is given with its context. Its matching antigen is unknown. 0.5 to 1 ug RNA was reverse transcribed with random hexamers. The amplification used immunoSEQ multiplex PCR on TCR beta CDR3; it spanned 54 Vbeta and 13 Jbeta. Each CDR3 protein gets one entry after TCRdb re-called the immunoSEQ multiplex PCR reads with MiXCR. The repertoire holds approximately 100,000 distinct CDR3 sequences, with about nine tenths as singletons. V lost 5 bases and J lost 1; bases outside the gene matches: 5. The CDR3 sequence is 15 residues long. CDR1 and CDR2 (germline): LGHDT, YNNKEL (reference sequence). The data stem from a study of CD8 T cells in Susac syndrome. Points from the study as a whole: The study recognized that its TCR sequencing and HLA analysis covered a relatively small number of individuals.

The sequencing sample was made of CD8+ T cells from PBMCs. The chain joins TRBV3-1 to TRBJ2-3, with 8 bases fitting TRBD2. This receptor was taken from a human donor in good health. CDR3 residues: CASSSTAGGTDTQYF. The CDR3 DNA is TGTGCCAGCAGCTCTACAGCGGGAGGCACAGATACGCAGTATTTT.